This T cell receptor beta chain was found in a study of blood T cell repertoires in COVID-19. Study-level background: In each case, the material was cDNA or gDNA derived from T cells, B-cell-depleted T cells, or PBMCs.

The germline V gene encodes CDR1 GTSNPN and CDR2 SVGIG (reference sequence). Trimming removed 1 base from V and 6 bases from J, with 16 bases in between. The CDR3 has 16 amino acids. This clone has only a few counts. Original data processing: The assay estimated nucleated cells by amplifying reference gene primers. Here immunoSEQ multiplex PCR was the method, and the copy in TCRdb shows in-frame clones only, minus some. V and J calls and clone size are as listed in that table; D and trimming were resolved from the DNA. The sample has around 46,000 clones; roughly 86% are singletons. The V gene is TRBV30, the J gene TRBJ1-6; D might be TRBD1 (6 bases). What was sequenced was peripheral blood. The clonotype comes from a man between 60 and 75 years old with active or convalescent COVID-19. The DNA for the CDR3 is TGTGCCTGGAGTGATAGACAGGCTATCATTAATTCACCCCTCCACTTT. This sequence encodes CAWSDRQAIINSPLHF.